This TCR beta chain originates from a study of radiotherapy plus CTLA-4 blockade in lung cancer. The method was immunoSEQ multiplex PCR; TCRdb's version includes in-frame clones alone and lacks a portion of them. The table records about 88,000 clones, 60% to 80% of them present only once. The CDR3 has 12 amino acids. V lost 4 bases to trimming and J lost 4 bases, with 7 bases between them. Looked up from germline, CDR1 is SGHDT and CDR2 is YYEEEE. Treatment of patients with chemo-refractory metastatic non-small-cell lung cancer consisted of focal radiation plus CTLA-4 blockade with ipilimumab. J is TRBJ2-3 and V is TRBV5-6; D gene unclear. The material sequenced was peripheral blood, taken from a patient treated with radiotherapy plus ipilimumab. The origin of this receptor is a human donor with non-small cell lung cancer that progressed on radiotherapy plus ipilimumab. The CDR3: CASSRGPDTQYF. CDR3 nucleotide sequence: TGTGCCAGCAGCCGTGGCCCAGATACGCAGTATTTT.